The clone carrying this TCR beta chain was seen once. The protocol was immunoSEQ multiplex PCR, while the TCRdb copy is restricted to in-frame clones and leaves out a portion. The sample carries some 240,000 clones, 60% to 70% recorded once. The data were obtained in a study of shared clonotypes between healthy human individuals. In germline, CDR1 is MNHNY, CDR2 SVGAGI (reference sequence). The trim removed 10 bases at V and 9 bases at J, leaving 10 bases unmatched. The CDR3 spans 14 residues. Sequencing used memory CD4+ T cells sorted from blood. Documented subset: CD45RA-negative fraction. The source is a man aged 30 to 39 in good health. This sequence joins TRBV6-6 and TRBJ2-1; 12 bases line up with TRBD2. CDR3 sequence (DNA): TGTGCCACCTCTAGCGGGAGGGCCAGGGGTGAGCAGTTCTTC. This codes for CATSSGRARGEQFF.